The 27 T cell receptor beta chains in this list originate from one sample, sequenced in a study of T cells in Graves' hyperthyroidism and ophthalmopathy. Amplified TCR beta CDR3 regions came from RNA transcripts. The HTBI set primed first-round TCR CDR3 RT-PCR. TCRdb independently ran MiXCR on the multiplex PCR reads; one entry per CDR3 protein. The repertoire consists of roughly 750,000 distinct CDR3 sequences, with about 15% occurring once and the leading ten covering 8.4%. The sample consisted of blood. These receptors came from a man between 18 and 35 years old with Graves' hyperthyroidism.

In this sample, this clonotype turned up many times. At one of its ends the junction is not consistent with the germline gene, which may arise from a read error. The chain has TRBV7-3 and TRBJ2-2; the D is unclear. CDR3 size: 13 residues. Germline CDR1 SGHTA, CDR2 FQGTGA. The CDR3 DNA is TGTGCCAGCAGTTTAATGGGGACCGGGGAGCTGTTTTTT. The encoded protein is CASSLMGTGELFF. Together with reference TRBV7-3 and TRBJ2-2, the CDR3 gives the full variable domain: GAGVSQTPSNKVTEKGKYVELRCDPISGHTALYWYRQSLGQGPEFLIYFQGTGAADDSGLPNDRFFAVRPEGSVSTLKIQRTERGDSAVYLCASSLMGTGELFFGEGSRLTVL.

Many counts were recorded for this clonotype. The rearrangement uses TRBV28 and TRBJ2-2; 9 positions agree with TRBD1. Looked up from germline, CDR1 is MDHEN and CDR2 is SYDVKM. V lost 3 bases, J lost 7 bases, and 9 bases stayed unmatched. The CDR3 contains 16 residues. For the CDR3, the DNA is TGTGCCAGCAGTTTTCCCCCGACAGGGGGTTTCGGGGAGCTGTTTTTT. It encodes CASSFPPTGGFGELFF.

The J gene is TRBJ1-5, the V gene TRBV9, with TRBD1 matching 7 bases. The junction had 3 bases not matched to a gene; V was cut back by 2 bases and J by 1 base. The germline V gene encodes CDR1 SGDLS and CDR2 YYNGEE. The CDR3 consists of 15 residues. As DNA, the CDR3 is TGTGCCAGCAGCGTGGGGACAGCGAGCAATCAGCCCCAGCATTTT. Encoded protein: CASSVGTASNQPQHF.

The chain links TRBV7-9 to TRBJ1-1, with D perhaps TRBD1 (6 bases). The CDR3 is 14 residues long. V gave up 3 bases and J gave up 4 bases, with 12 bases separating them. Per germline, CDR1 SEHNR and CDR2 FQNEAQ (reference sequence). Here the CDR3 DNA reads TGTGCCAGCAGCTTTTTCAGGGGCGGCACTGAAGCTTTCTTT. Translated: CASSFFRGGTEAFF.

The chain recombines TRBV20-1 with TRBJ1-1; D call uncertain. This CDR3 region has 11 residues. Trimming pared 2 bases from V and 4 bases from J, leaving 5 bases between. CDR1 is DFQATT and CDR2 is SNEGSKA in the germline V gene (reference sequence). The CDR3 DNA sequence: TGCAGTGCTAGATCCAGCACTGAAGCTTTCTTT. Translated, it gives CSARSSTEAFF.

This clonotype was seen many times. The V and J genes are TRBV13 and TRBJ2-7, with 14 bases aligning to TRBD2. After removal of 5 bases from V and 5 bases from J, the junction contained 8 bases not matched to a gene. Germline V gene lookup returns CDR1 PRHDT and CDR2 FYEKMQ (reference sequence). The CDR3 length is 16 residues. For the CDR3, the DNA is TGTGCCAGCAGCGCTCGACTAGCGGGAGGGCTTGACGAGCAGTACTTC. Translating it yields CASSARLAGGLDEQYF.

This clonotype was detected many times. The rearrangement uses TRBV7-9 and TRBJ2-1; no reliable D call. V was trimmed by 5 bases and J by 7 bases, leaving 18 bases between them. The CDR3 spans 15 residues. Looked up from germline, CDR1 is SEHNR and CDR2 is FQNEAQ (reference sequence). The CDR3 DNA sequence: TGTGCCAGCAGCATTCAGGTGGGGTATAATAATGAGCAGTTCTTC. Translating gives CASSIQVGYNNEQFF.

J is TRBJ2-2 and V is TRBV9; either TRBD1 or TRBD2 may fit D (9 bases each). Per the germline V gene, CDR1 is SGDLS and CDR2 is YYNGEE. The ends were cut back, 4 bases at V and 2 bases at J, with 21 bases in the middle. The CDR3 consists of 18 residues. In DNA form, the CDR3 reads TGTGCCAGCAGCACGGGACAGGGAGCGGGGGGAAACACCGGGGAGCTGTTTTTT. Protein: CASSTGQGAGGNTGELFF.

In its sample, this clonotype was seen a few times. The chain carries TRBV4-3 and TRBJ1-1; D uncertain. From germline, CDR1 is LGHNA and CDR2 YSLEER. The CDR3 is 10 amino acids. The V end was cut by 9 bases, the J end by 4 bases, with 6 bases between. CDR3 bases: TGCGCCAGAAAGCCCACTGAAGCTTTCTTT. Its translation: CARKPTEAFF.

This clonotype was observed at least ten times. This chain connects TRBV28 to TRBJ2-3; a possible D gene is TRBD1 (6 bases). Germline CDR1 is MDHEN and CDR2 is SYDVKM. V was cut by 7 bases and J by 2 bases, with 13 bases left in between. CDR3 size: 14 residues. CDR3 in DNA: TGTGCCAGCACCATTGGACAGAACACAGATACGCAGTATTTT. It codes for CASTIGQNTDTQYF.

The rearrangement links TRBV16 to TRBJ2-7; no clear D. Trimming stripped 4 bases from V and 8 bases from J, with 9 bases between. This CDR3 has 11 residues. In germline, CDR1 is KGHSY, CDR2 FQNENV. Here the CDR3 DNA reads TGTGCCAGCAGCCCCTGGGAAAAGCAGTACTTC. This codes for CASSPWEKQYF.

The chain employs TRBV9 and TRBJ2-7, with 9 bases that match TRBD1. V dropped 4 bases and J dropped 5; count of bases not matched to a gene: 7. The CDR3 extends over 14 amino acids. Germline CDR1 and CDR2: SGDLS and YYNGEE. The CDR3 loop is CASSLTGGIDEQYF. CDR3 DNA: TGTGCCAGCAGCTTGACAGGGGGAATTGACGAGCAGTACTTC.

This clonotype has a count of ten or more. The V call is TRBV28, the J call TRBJ1-5; D might be TRBD1 (6 bases). Trimming removed 3 bases from V and 7 bases from J, with 10 bases in between. Germline CDR1 is MDHEN and CDR2 is SYDVKM. The CDR3 is 13 amino acids. In nucleotides, the CDR3 is TGTGCCAGCAGTTTCAGGGGATCCCAGCCCCAGCATTTT. Its translation is CASSFRGSQPQHF.

This chain uses TRBV7-2 with TRBJ2-3; unclear D gene. Deletions cut 6 bases from V and 5 bases from J, with 15 bases between. There are 14 residues in the CDR3. Germline V gene data show CDR1 as SGHTA and CDR2 as FQGNSA. This chain's CDR3 is CASRVHLSGDTQYF. CDR3 DNA: TGTGCCAGCAGAGTTCATCTGTCAGGAGATACGCAGTATTTT.

This rearrangement joins TRBV6-4 to TRBJ2-1; D remains unclear. The V end was cut by 4 bases, the J end by 5 bases, with 15 bases between. In germline, CDR1 is MRHNA, CDR2 SNTAGT. The length of the CDR3 is 15 residues. The CDR3, as DNA: TGTGCCAGCAGTGTACGGGTAGCCCCCCACAATGAGCAGTTCTTC. It codes for CASSVRVAPHNEQFF.

This clonotype has a handful of counts. The gene calls are TRBV29-1 and TRBJ1-1; no clear D. Germline V CDR1 and CDR2: SQVTM, ANQGSEA. V lost 4 bases and J lost 6, with 9 bases in between. The CDR3 length is 11 residues. The CDR3 sequence is CSVGTAAEAFF. The CDR3 region has the DNA TGCAGCGTTGGAACGGCAGCTGAAGCTTTCTTT.

This clonotype was recorded many times. The genes are TRBV27 and TRBJ1-1; 9 nucleotides match TRBD1. V dropped 6 bases and J dropped 3; count of bases not matched to a gene: 2. Germline-derived CDR1 and CDR2 are MNHEY and SMNVEV (reference sequence). The CDR3 is 13 residues long. CDR3 protein: CASSWDRDTEAFF. CDR3 sequence (DNA): TGTGCCAGCAGCTGGGACAGGGACACTGAAGCTTTCTTT.

The chain uses TRBV7-9 and TRBJ2-7; perhaps TRBD2 as D (6 bases). Germline-derived CDR1 and CDR2 are SEHNR and FQNEAQ (reference sequence). V lost 5 bases and J lost 1, with 18 bases in between. This CDR3 is built from 16 residues. CDR3 nucleotide sequence: TGTGCCAGCAGCATCGACGGGACTCGATCTTCCTACGAGCAGTACTTC. This gives the protein CASSIDGTRSSYEQYF.

There are many counts of this clonotype. The chain combines TRBV3-1 with TRBJ1-2, with D uncertain. The CDR3 is made up of 14 amino acids. Germline V gene data show CDR1 as LGHDT and CDR2 as YNNKEL (reference sequence). Deletions cut 0 bases from V and 4 bases from J, with 9 bases between. The CDR3 is CASSQDKGGYGYTF. The CDR3 coding sequence is TGTGCCAGCAGCCAAGATAAGGGAGGCTATGGCTACACCTTC. The full variable domain, completed using reference TRBV3-1 and TRBJ1-2, is DTAVSQTPKYLVTQMGNDKSIKCEQNLGHDTMYWYKQDSKKFLKIMFSYNNKELIINETVPNRFSPKSPDKAHLNLHINSLELGDSAVYFCASSQDKGGYGYTFGSGTRLTVV.

In DNA form, the CDR3 reads TGCAGCGCCCGGGACTATCGAGAGACCCAGTACTTC. Residues: CSARDYRETQYF. This chain joins TRBV29-1 and TRBJ2-5; TRBD2 matches at 7 bases. CDR1 and CDR2 from the germline V gene are SQVTM and ANQGSEA. V gave up 7 bases and J gave up 4 bases; unmatched junction bases: 6. CDR3 size: 12 residues.

In its sample, this clonotype was seen many times. This chain connects TRBV11-1 to TRBJ2-3; no clear D. In germline, CDR1 is SGHAT, CDR2 FQDESV (reference sequence). V was pared by 1 base and J by 0 bases, with 14 bases between. The CDR3 covers 17 residues. Here the CDR3 DNA reads TGTGCCAGCAGCTTAGAACGGACCGTTACTAGCACAGATACGCAGTATTTT. Translating gives CASSLERTVTSTDTQYF. Together with reference TRBV11-1 and TRBJ2-3, the CDR3 gives the full variable domain: EAEVAQSPRYKITEKSQAVAFWCDPISGHATLYWYRQILGQGPELLVQFQDESVVDDSQLPKDRFSAERLKGVDSTLKIQPAELGDSAMYLCASSLERTVTSTDTQYFGPGTRLTVL.

This clonotype was observed at least ten times. The chain joins TRBV19 to TRBJ1-1, with 9 bases identical to TRBD1. This CDR3 is 16 amino acids long. The germline V gene encodes CDR1 LNHDA and CDR2 SQIVND (reference sequence). After removal of 5 bases from V and 5 bases from J, the junction contained 12 bases not matched to a gene. CDR3 residues: CASSSLFGQGKTEAFF. The CDR3 nucleotides are TGTGCCAGTAGTTCCCTCTTTGGACAGGGGAAGACTGAAGCTTTCTTT.

The DNA of the CDR3 is TGCGCCAGCAGCCATAGGACTAGCGGGAGGTCTTTCTACAATGAGCAGTTCTTC. Translated: CASSHRTSGRSFYNEQFF. The rearrangement joins TRBV4-1 to TRBJ2-1, with 14 bases lining up with TRBD2. This CDR3 has 18 residues. CDR1 and CDR2 (germline): MGHRA, YSYEKL. Trimming at V came to 3 bases and at J to 3 bases, leaving 7 bases not matched to a gene.

This clonotype turned up a few times. CDR3 in DNA: TGTGCCAGCAGCTTAAAACAGAGTTACGAGCAGTACTTC. It translates to CASSLKQSYEQYF. V usage is TRBV7-9 and J usage is TRBJ2-7; D not resolved. The ends were cut back, 2 bases at V and 4 bases at J, with 9 bases in the middle. Germline V CDR1 and CDR2: SEHNR, FQNEAQ (reference sequence). The CDR3 contains 13 residues.

The genes are TRBV10-3 and TRBJ1-1; TRBD1 matches at 10 bases. Germline V gene sequence: CDR1 ENHRY, CDR2 SYGVKD. The CDR3 sequence is 15 residues long. The trim removed 0 bases at V and 4 bases at J, leaving 2 bases unmatched. The CDR3 is CAISESGQGPTEAFF. CDR3 nucleotide sequence: TGTGCCATCAGTGAGTCGGGACAGGGGCCCACTGAAGCTTTCTTT.

A few counts support this clonotype. The genes are TRBV7-9 and TRBJ2-3, with 7 bases matching TRBD2. CDR3 length: 14 residues. Unmatched junction bases numbered 4, after V lost 4 bases and J lost 3 bases. In germline, CDR1 is SEHNR, CDR2 FQNEAQ (reference sequence). This CDR3 is CASSSAGETDTQYF. CDR3 in DNA: TGTGCCAGCAGCTCCGCGGGAGAGACAGATACGCAGTATTTT.

The chain couples TRBV29-1 to TRBJ2-1, with a tentative D call TRBD2 (6 bases). The germline V and J ends were trimmed by 1 base and 11 bases, with 27 bases remaining between them. The CDR3 totals 17 residues. From germline, CDR1 is SQVTM and CDR2 ANQGSEA. The DNA for the CDR3 is TGCAGCGTTGAAGGCACTAGCCTCAGTCACAGGCGTCATAAGCAGTTCTTC. Amino acid sequence: CSVEGTSLSHRRHKQFF.